The rows below give T cell receptor beta chains drawn from one sample of a study of blood T cell repertoires in COVID-19. Here immunoSEQ multiplex PCR was the method, and the copy in TCRdb shows in-frame clones only, minus some. The sample records fewer than 200,000 clones, roughly 80% being singletons. Material for sequencing was PBMCs or T cells enriched from blood (not recorded which). All receptors derive from a woman between 45 and 60 years old who had recovered from COVID-19. Each CDR3 is given without its conserved first and last residue.

CDR3 protein | V gene
ASSYGQTGSNEKLF | TRBV6-2/TRBV6-3
ATSRDPGGFQPQH | TRBV15
ASSSSGNSYKQY | TRBV5-1
ASSSGLRVTNEKLF | TRBV5-5
ASSPFPTSGRPSSLYNEQF | TRBV18
ASTLGLAENNEQF | TRBV9
ASSKHPLNNEQF | TRBV19
ASSQGTSGTYNEQF | TRBV3-1/TRBV3-2
ASKRDSLNSYEQY | TRBV5-4
ASSQVAGAADTQY | TRBV4-3
ASSPSPSGRGYEQY | TRBV5-4
ASSDKAGVTVTGELF | TRBV2
ASSLTGLSSYEQY | TRBV3-1/TRBV3-2
ASSESGRMGEQF | TRBV6-1
ASSYSRTTYEQY | TRBV6-2/TRBV6-3
ASSQYSGLGGETQY | TRBV14
ASRPTSGSSYNEQF | TRBV5-1
SVHKQAFYT | TRBV29-1
ASSLNPSGRISYEQY | TRBV11-2
ASSPRQNTEAF | TRBV6-5
ASSAVASGDYEQY | TRBV5-4
ASAQDRNYEQY | TRBV12-3/TRBV12-4
ASSPQDSVGNTIY | TRBV6-5
ASRVPGLGSETQY | TRBV19
RATAGNTIY | TRBV20-1
AWSGAPWDRGRRGGQPQH | TRBV30
ASRRLAGGTGEQF | TRBV19
ASSLSGSRQEKLF | TRBV27
ASSLRSASGANVLT | TRBV7-3
ASSLGLGNTIY | TRBV27
ASSLNRGDTQY | TRBV27
SAPRSSGAPSDTQY | TRBV29-1
ASSQERAGLETQY | TRBV4-3
AIRAGTDYEQY | TRBV10-3
AISGSAGGSYEQY | TRBV10-3
ASTRTGGAEQF | TRBV2
ASSPQGNEQF | TRBV14
AISELAGQSYEQY | TRBV10-3
ASSLGRGIHEQY | TRBV5-6
ASSPGLAGQETQY | TRBV6-2/TRBV6-3
ASSLKAGTGDHHSYEQY | TRBV27
ASSGFPEIAEAF | TRBV27
ASSERYTSYGYT | TRBV6-1